This T cell receptor beta chain was profiled in a study of CD8+ T cells in alopecia areata. Study-wide results and caveats: Scalp sample data also include resident alphabeta T cells from normal skin. Mice showed TCR sharing more clearly than patients did, possibly owing to HLA.

CD4+ and CD8+ T cells were sorted from PBMCs stained for CD3, CD4 and CD8. V lost 1 base, J lost 4 bases, and 7 bases lay in between. The CDR3 runs to 12 residues. The germline V gene has CDR1 SQVTM and CDR2 ANQGSEA. As for this clone: Its antigen is not identified.

Following RNA extraction, reverse transcription yielded cDNA that acted as the sequencing template. Here immunoSEQ multiplex PCR was the method, and the copy in TCRdb shows in-frame clones only, minus some. The sample has about 140,000 clones, around 57% seen once. The rearrangement uses TRBV29-1 and TRBJ2-5; D unclear. What was sequenced was CD4+ T cells sorted from blood. This clonotype was sampled from a human donor in good health. The chain's CDR3 is CSVEGPGETQYF. The CDR3 DNA reads as TGCAGCGTTGAAGGGCCGGGAGAGACCCAGTACTTC.